Sequencing of this TCR beta chain was carried out in a study of OX40 agonist ivuxolimab in advanced cancers. Study-level background: The patients' treatment was ivuxolimab, an agonistic anti-OX40 (CD134) antibody. Dose-escalation cases comprised hepatocellular carcinoma, melanoma, renal cell or head and neck cancer. Whole-study results and caveats: Mean expanded clone counts were higher in CD8+ than CD4+ T cells. Clonal expansion by week 6 occurred in CD4+ and CD8+ blood T cells (at 0.1 to 3.0 mg/kg).

CDR1 is MGHRA and CDR2 is YSYEKL in the germline V gene. The V gene lost 3 bases and the J gene lost 4 bases, with 15 bases spanning the gap. The CDR3 totals 15 residues. This clone was counted between two and nine times. Its antigen is as yet unknown. Sequencing was performed with immunoSEQ multiplex PCR; in TCRdb, only in-frame clones are kept and a portion is missing. The sample lists about 62,000 clones; 79% were seen once. This TCR came from an adult with an advanced solid tumor such as melanoma, head and neck, liver or kidney cancer. The sequencing here drew on CD4+ or CD8+ T cells sorted from blood, taken in a trial of the OX40 agonist ivuxolimab. The chain links TRBV4-1 to TRBJ1-1, with TRBD1 as a possible D gene (6 bases). Here the CDR3 reads CASSHPQGLVTEAFF. In nucleotides, the CDR3 is TGCGCCAGCAGCCACCCACAGGGTTTGGTCACTGAAGCTTTCTTT.